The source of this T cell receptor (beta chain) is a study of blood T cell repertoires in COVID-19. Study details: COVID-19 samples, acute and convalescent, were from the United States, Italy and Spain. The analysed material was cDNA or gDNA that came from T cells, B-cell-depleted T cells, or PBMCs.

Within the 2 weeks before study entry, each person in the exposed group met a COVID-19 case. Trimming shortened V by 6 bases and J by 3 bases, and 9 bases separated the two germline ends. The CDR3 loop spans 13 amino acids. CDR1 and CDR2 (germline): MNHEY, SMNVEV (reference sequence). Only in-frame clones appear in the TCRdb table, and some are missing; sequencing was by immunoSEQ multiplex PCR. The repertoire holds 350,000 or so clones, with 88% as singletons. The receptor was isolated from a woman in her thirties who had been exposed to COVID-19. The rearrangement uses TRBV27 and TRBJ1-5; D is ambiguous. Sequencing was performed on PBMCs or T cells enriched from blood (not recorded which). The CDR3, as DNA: TGTGCCAGCAGCCCACGGGACAATCAGCCCCAGCATTTT. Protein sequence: CASSPRDNQPQHF.